This entry describes one T cell receptor (beta chain). Germline CDR1 LNHDA, CDR2 SQIVND (reference sequence). Unmatched junction bases numbered 5, after V lost 7 bases and J lost 2 bases. The CDR3 contains 13 residues. These data originate in a study of shared clonotypes between healthy human individuals. CD45RO negativity and positive selection for CCR7 defined naive CD8 cells, a population that excluded terminally differentiated effector memory CD45RA+ cells. Only in-frame clones appear in the TCRdb table, and some are missing; sequencing was by immunoSEQ multiplex PCR. In the table there are hundreds of thousands of clones, 90% to 95% of which are singletons.

The receptor comes from a woman aged 30 to 39 in good health. The sequenced material came from naive CD8+ T cells sorted from blood. This chain uses TRBV19 with TRBJ2-7; 7 bases agree with TRBD2. This CDR3 reads CASMPSGTYEQYF. The CDR3, as DNA: TGTGCCAGTATGCCTAGCGGAACCTACGAGCAGTACTTC.